A single sample gave rise to the 15 T cell receptor beta chains below, sequenced in a study of cytomegalovirus exposure and HLA in healthy donors. The PCR had 60 Vbeta and 13 Jbeta primers. Some clones are missing from TCRdb's copy, which holds only in-frame ones; the method was immunoSEQ multiplex PCR. The table records 180,000 or so clones, 82% of them present only once. The material sequenced was PBMCs. The receptors come from a male donor in good health and CMV-seronegative.

The chain carries TRBV7-9 and TRBJ1-1, with D hard to call. Germline V gives CDR1 SEHNR, CDR2 FQNEAQ (reference sequence). Trimming left V 1 base short and J 11 bases short, with 11 bases between. This CDR3 comprises 12 residues. The CDR3 sequence: CASSLDWSGAFF. The CDR3 bases are TGTGCCAGCAGCTTAGATTGGTCAGGTGCTTTCTTT.

This chain joins TRBV29-1 and TRBJ2-7, with D perhaps TRBD2 (5 bases). CDR3 size: 15 residues. V was shortened by 5 bases and J by 0 bases, with 17 bases between the two germline ends. Germline CDR1 and CDR2: SQVTM and ANQGSEA. The CDR3 reads CSVRSGIGVSYEQYF. In DNA, the CDR3 is TGCAGCGTTAGGTCGGGAATTGGGGTCTCCTACGAGCAGTACTTC.

The CDR3 loop is CASSDRGTGGELFF. CDR3 in DNA: TGTGCCAGCAGTGACCGGGGGACTGGCGGGGAGCTGTTTTTT. The chain joins TRBV6-1 to TRBJ2-2; D is possibly TRBD2 (6 bases). Germline CDR1 reads MNHNS; CDR2 reads SASEGT. V was pared by 3 bases and J by 7 bases, with 12 bases between. This CDR3 contains 14 residues.

The rearrangement uses TRBV5-4 and TRBJ2-5; D remains ambiguous. The germline V and J ends were trimmed by 5 bases and 3 bases, with 14 bases remaining between them. The CDR3 extends over 14 amino acids. The germline gives CDR1 SGHNT, CDR2 YYREEE (reference sequence). The CDR3 sequence: CASRPAIQKETQYF. The DNA of the CDR3 is TGTGCCAGCAGACCCGCTATACAGAAAGAGACCCAGTACTTC.

The chain has TRBV10-3 and TRBJ2-7; TRBD1 agrees at 9 bases. The CDR3 has 14 residues. Germline CDR1 reads ENHRY; CDR2 reads SYGVKD. The V segment lost 10 bases and the J segment 0 bases; nucleotides outside the gene matches: 7. CDR3 amino acids: CASRGQGNSYEQYF. The CDR3 DNA reads as TGTGCCAGCCGGGGACAGGGAAACTCCTACGAGCAGTACTTC.

The rearrangement links TRBV12-5 to TRBJ2-5; 9 positions match TRBD2. V gave up 2 bases and J gave up 5 bases; unmatched junction bases: 9. Germline values: CDR1 LGHNT, CDR2 FRNRAP. The CDR3 loop spans 16 amino acids. The CDR3 protein is CASGLPLGLAGETQYF. The CDR3, as DNA: TGTGCTAGTGGTTTGCCTCTGGGACTAGCCGGCGAGACCCAGTACTTC.

This chain connects TRBV7-9 to TRBJ2-6; TRBD2 matches at 7 bases. CDR1 is SEHNR and CDR2 is FQNEAQ in the germline V gene (reference sequence). The CDR3 has 17 residues. J was trimmed by 1 base and V by 5 bases; bases with no gene match: 8. Here the CDR3 DNA reads TGTGCCAGCAGCACGAGCGGGGCAGGTTCTGGGGCCAACGTCCTGACTTTC. Residues: CASSTSGAGSGANVLTF. The complete variable domain, with remaining parts taken from reference TRBV7-9 and TRBJ2-6, reads DTGVSQNPRHKITKRGQNVTFRCDPISEHNRLYWYRQTLGQGPEFLTYFQNEAQLEKSRLLSDRFSAERPKGSFSTLEIQRTEQGDSAMYLCASSTSGAGSGANVLTFGAGSRLTVL.

This clone was recorded only once. V gene TRBV19 combines with J gene TRBJ2-5; D is perhaps TRBD1 (6 bases). The CDR3 runs 13 residues. Trimming pared 6 bases from V and 4 bases from J, leaving 12 bases between. Germline assignment: CDR1 LNHDA and CDR2 SQIVND (reference sequence). CDR3 coding DNA: TGTGCCAGTAGGCAGGGGAAGGGAGAGACCCAGTACTTC. Amino acids: CASRQGKGETQYF.

The chain couples TRBV6-1 to TRBJ1-6, with D perhaps TRBD1 (6 bases). V lost 3 bases and J lost 6, with 12 bases in between. Germline-derived CDR1 and CDR2 are MNHNS and SASEGT. The CDR3 consists of 15 residues. The CDR3 nucleotides are TGTGCCAGCAGTGACTACAGGGCCGGTAATTCACCCCTCCACTTT. Its translation is CASSDYRAGNSPLHF.

On this clone: The same CDR3 is also encoded by other DNA sequences in this sample. This rearrangement joins TRBV5-1 to TRBJ2-7, with a tentative D call TRBD1 (6 bases). Trimming stripped 0 bases from V and 4 bases from J, with 8 bases between. This CDR3 spans 13 amino acids. Germline CDR1 and CDR2: SGHRS and YFSETQ. This chain's CDR3 is CASSLDRAYEQYF. DNA of the CDR3: TGCGCCAGCAGCTTGGACAGGGCGTACGAGCAGTACTTC.

This sequence joins TRBV28 and TRBJ2-5, with 7 bases identical to TRBD2. The assigned J gene may be wrong: the sequence end matches TRBJ2-7 better. Germline CDR1 MDHEN, CDR2 SYDVKM. The length of the CDR3 is 15 residues. The chain's CDR3 is CASSFRGSLSYEQYF. The CDR3 DNA reads TGTGCCAGCAGTTTCCGCGGGAGTCTCTCCTACGAGCAGTACTTC.

The chain has TRBV19 and TRBJ2-2; D is unresolved. This CDR3 spans 16 amino acids. V was cut by 7 bases and J by 1 base, with 16 bases left in between. Germline CDR1 reads LNHDA; CDR2 reads SQIVND (reference sequence). The CDR3 region has the DNA TGTGCCAGTACCAATCACGGCCCAGGGAACACCGGGGAGCTGTTTTTT. It encodes CASTNHGPGNTGELFF.

This chain connects TRBV7-3 to TRBJ2-1, with D possibly being TRBD2 (5 bases). Germline assignment: CDR1 SGHTA and CDR2 FQGTGA. Trimming removed 6 bases from V and 9 bases from J, with 9 bases in between. CDR3 length: 11 amino acids. The DNA of the CDR3 is TGTGCCAGCAGTATAGGGAGTGAGCAGTTCTTC. Translated, it gives CASSIGSEQFF.

The chain recombines TRBV7-2 with TRBJ2-1, with TRBD2 matching over 7 bases. The junction had 8 bases not matched to a gene; V was cut back by 5 bases and J by 7 bases. Germline CDR1 and CDR2: SGHTA and FQGNSA. The CDR3 totals 14 residues. CDR3 DNA sequence: TGTGCCAGCAGCCCCCGGACTAGTCGGAATGAGCAGTTCTTC. Translated: CASSPRTSRNEQFF.

V and J are TRBV6-1 and TRBJ2-1, with D possibly being TRBD2 (5 bases). The CDR3 extends over 16 amino acids. V was clipped by 1 base and J by 2 bases, with 12 bases between them. The germline gives CDR1 MNHNS, CDR2 SASEGT. CDR3 amino acids: CASSEDPSSPYNEQFF. The CDR3 bases are TGTGCCAGCAGTGAAGATCCTAGCAGCCCCTACAATGAGCAGTTCTTC.